These 32 T cell receptor beta chains share one sample of origin, sequenced in a study of cytomegalovirus exposure and HLA in healthy donors (dated by TCRdb to 2017 to 2019). The protocol used for the library was the immunoSEQ multiplex PCR assay. For the multiplex PCR, a mixture combining 60 forward primers for TCR Vbeta segments and 13 reverse primers for TCR Jbeta segments was used. TCRdb limited this immuneACCESS table to in-frame rearrangements with V and J called. A share of clones is missing; checked studies link under half to unresolved V genes, and the rest is unexplained. The sample table shows fewer than 200,000 clones, and around 63% are seen once. The ten largest clones capture 3.5% to 5.5% of the sample. What was sequenced was PBMCs. These receptor sequences come from a woman aged 18-35 years in good health and CMV-seropositive.

The genes are TRBV18 and TRBJ1-5, with D unresolved. CDR3 length: 13 amino acids. Germline V gene sequence: CDR1 KGHSH, CDR2 LQKENI. The ends were cut back, 9 bases at V and 5 bases at J, with 14 bases in the middle. The CDR3 nucleotides read TGTGCCAGTTCAGACATATGGGATCAGCCCCAGCATTTT. Translation: CASSDIWDQPQHF.

Regarding this clone: The sample contains more than one DNA sequence encoding this CDR3. This chain links TRBV27 with TRBJ2-7; 13 nucleotides agree with TRBD2. Germline values: CDR1 MNHEY, CDR2 SMNVEV (reference sequence). The ends lost 6 bases at V and 0 bases at J; junction bases unmatched: 5. The CDR3 loop spans 16 amino acids. The DNA of the CDR3 is TGTGCCAGCAGCCCAGGGACTAGCGGGACCTCCTACGAGCAGTACTTC. It specifies CASSPGTSGTSYEQYF.

This clone turned up a few times. The chain is built from TRBV27 and TRBJ1-5, with a tentative D call TRBD1 (6 bases). The CDR3 extends over 14 amino acids. The germline gives CDR1 MNHEY, CDR2 SMNVEV (reference sequence). The ends were cut back, 3 bases at V and 10 bases at J, with 16 bases in the middle. CDR3 nucleotide sequence: TGTGCCAGCAGTTTTGGACAGAGTCAAGGACCCCAGCATTTT. The encoded protein is CASSFGQSQGPQHF.

The sample holds a few counts of this clone. The rearrangement joins TRBV30 to TRBJ2-2, with D maybe TRBD2 (6 bases). V lost 5 bases and J 3 bases, leaving 13 bases between the germline ends. The CDR3 consists of 14 residues. Looked up from germline, CDR1 is GTSNPN and CDR2 is SVGIG (reference sequence). The CDR3 reads CAWGSGFHTGELFF. Here the CDR3 DNA reads TGTGCCTGGGGTAGCGGCTTCCACACCGGGGAGCTGTTTTTT.

This clone showed up just a few times. The rearrangement joins TRBV4-1 to TRBJ2-7; 9 nucleotides align to TRBD2. The CDR3 covers 15 residues. Germline-derived CDR1 and CDR2 are MGHRA and YSYEKL. The trim removed 4 bases at V and 2 bases at J, leaving 6 bases unmatched. CDR3 protein: CASSLGLAGTYEQYF. CDR3 DNA: TGCGCCAGCAGCCTAGGCCTAGCGGGGACCTACGAGCAGTACTTC.

The gene calls are TRBV9 and TRBJ1-1; the D gene is possibly TRBD1 (5 bases). Trimming pared 0 bases from V and 7 bases from J, leaving 13 bases between. Germline V gives CDR1 SGDLS, CDR2 YYNGEE. The CDR3 has 14 residues. The DNA for the CDR3 is TGTGCCAGCAGCGTAGCTCCGGGGGACGGTGAAGCTTTCTTT. Translated: CASSVAPGDGEAFF.

The chain joins TRBV7-3 to TRBJ1-1, with D uncertain. The CDR3 runs 14 residues. Germline loops: CDR1 SGHTA, CDR2 FQGTGA. Trimming left V 1 base short and J 4 bases short, with 10 bases between. CDR3 loop: CASSLRDYGTEAFF. CDR3 coding DNA: TGTGCCAGCAGCTTAAGAGATTATGGCACTGAAGCTTTCTTT.

The chain carries TRBV4-3 and TRBJ2-5; 9 positions match TRBD2. The V gene's germline CDR1 is LGHNA and CDR2 YSLEER. Trimming cost V 2 bases and J 7 bases; bases outside gene matches: 11. The CDR3 runs to 16 residues. The CDR3 DNA reads as TGCGCCAGCAGCCAACGGGGAGCGGGGGGATTTACGACCCAGTACTTC. This sequence encodes CASSQRGAGGFTTQYF.

This clone was detected a few times. This chain connects TRBV19 to TRBJ2-7, with 11 bases lining up with TRBD2. The CDR3 length is 18 residues. CDR1 is LNHDA, CDR2 SQIVND, per germline (reference sequence). The J segment lost 2 bases and the V segment lost 5 bases, leaving 14 bases of the junction unmatched. CDR3 DNA: TGTGCCAGTAGTTTTAGACTAGCGGGGACTCCCGAGCCCTACGAGCAGTACTTC. Its protein is CASSFRLAGTPEPYEQYF.

This chain links TRBV5-1 with TRBJ1-2, with D possibly being TRBD1 (6 bases). Germline CDR1 is SGHRS and CDR2 is YFSETQ. The CDR3 has 15 residues. The germline V and J ends were trimmed by 1 base and 2 bases, with 12 bases remaining between them. The DNA for the CDR3 is TGCGCCAGCAGCTTGCTAGGACAGTCAAACTATGGCTACACCTTC. Amino acid sequence: CASSLLGQSNYGYTF.

This clone has a handful of counts. V is TRBV7-9 and J is TRBJ1-5, with TRBD1 as a possible D gene (6 bases). Per the germline V gene, CDR1 is SEHNR and CDR2 is FQNEAQ (reference sequence). The germline V and J ends were trimmed by 5 bases and 2 bases, with 13 bases remaining between them. The CDR3 contains 15 residues. In DNA, the CDR3 is TGTGCCAGCAGCCCCGAGGGGGTCGGCAATCAGCCCCAGCATTTT. Its translation is CASSPEGVGNQPQHF.

Worth noting for this clone: A junction boundary mismatches the germline segment, possibly from a read error. J is TRBJ1-2 and V is TRBV6-5, with D possibly matching TRBD1 (5 bases). Germline CDR1 reads MNHEY; CDR2 reads SVGAGI. The CDR3 is 14 residues long. CDR3 DNA: TGTGCCAGCAGTTTAACAGGTTTTAACTATGTCTACACCTTC. Encoded protein: CASSLTGFNYVYTF.

The chain uses TRBV5-1 and TRBJ1-2, with 8 bases identical to TRBD1. The CDR3 is 15 amino acids. Germline lookup yields CDR1 SGHRS and CDR2 YFSETQ. V shed 4 bases, J shed 0 bases, and the junction held 5 bases outside the gene matches. The CDR3 DNA follows: TGCGCCAGCAGCGGAGGGACAGGAGCTAACTATGGCTACACCTTC. Protein product: CASSGGTGANYGYTF.

This chain joins TRBV6-1 and TRBJ2-1, with 9 nucleotides matching TRBD1. Germline assignment: CDR1 MNHNS and CDR2 SASEGT. The CDR3 has 15 amino acids. V lost 7 bases and J lost 5; bases outside the gene matches: 9. The CDR3 coding sequence is TGTGCCAGCACACCGGGACAGGGTCGCCACAATGAGCAGTTCTTC. Translating it yields CASTPGQGRHNEQFF.

The V gene is TRBV4-3, the J gene TRBJ2-3, with a weak D call TRBD1 (6 bases). Between the trimmed V and J ends, which lost 3 bases and 0 bases, there was a span of 10 bases. From germline, CDR1 is LGHNA and CDR2 YSLEER. The CDR3 is 15 amino acids. The CDR3 DNA is TGCGCCAGCAGCCAGAGACAGGTTAGCACAGATACGCAGTATTTT. Translated: CASSQRQVSTDTQYF.

Comment on this clone: A read error may produce the germline difference seen at one junction end. V and J are TRBV14 and TRBJ1-1; possibly TRBD1 for D (6 bases). The germline V gene has CDR1 SGHDN and CDR2 FVKESK. This CDR3 spans 12 amino acids. For the CDR3, the DNA is TGTGCCAGCAGCCAAGATTGGGGGCAAGGTCACTTT. It encodes CASSQDWGQGHF. The complete variable domain, with remaining parts taken from reference TRBV14 and TRBJ1-1, reads EAGVTQFPSHSVIEKGQTVTLRCDPISGHDNLYWYRRVMGKEIKFLLHFVKESKQDESGMPNNRFLAERTGGTYSTLKVQPAELEDSGVYFCASSQDWGQGHFGQGTRLTVV.

The chain couples TRBV10-3 to TRBJ2-1, with a tentative D call TRBD1 (6 bases). V lost 2 bases and J 1 base, leaving 9 bases between the germline ends. The CDR3 is 15 amino acids. Germline V CDR1 and CDR2: ENHRY, SYGVKD. The CDR3 DNA reads TGTGCCATCAGTGAGCCGGACAGATCCTACAATGAGCAGTTCTTC. It encodes CAISEPDRSYNEQFF.

The V and J genes are TRBV6-5 and TRBJ1-1; D may be TRBD1 (6 bases). Germline V gene sequence: CDR1 MNHEY, CDR2 SVGAGI. The CDR3 loop spans 15 amino acids. V lost 3 bases and J lost 3, with 14 bases in between. For the CDR3, the DNA is TGTGCCAGCAGTTATACAGGGATGGGGGACACTGAAGCTTTCTTT. Amino acids: CASSYTGMGDTEAFF.

This clone was recorded once. The chain recombines TRBV10-3 with TRBJ2-5; 7 nucleotides agree with TRBD1. J was trimmed by 11 bases and V by 4 bases; bases with no gene match: 13. This CDR3 spans 14 amino acids. Germline V lookup: CDR1 ENHRY, CDR2 SYGVKD. This CDR3 is CAISGGLQGWEQYF. The CDR3 DNA reads as TGTGCCATCAGTGGTGGGTTACAGGGGTGGGAGCAGTACTTC.

This clone was seen a handful of times. V gene TRBV28 combines with J gene TRBJ2-7, with 7 nucleotides matching TRBD2. V lost 7 bases, J lost 2 bases, and 17 bases stayed unmatched. CDR3 length: 17 amino acids. Germline CDR1 reads MDHEN; CDR2 reads SYDVKM. The CDR3 DNA reads as TGTGCCAGCACAATACGTAGAGCGGGATTGAGGCCCTACGAGCAGTACTTC. Translation gives CASTIRRAGLRPYEQYF.

The chain recombines TRBV5-1 with TRBJ2-7; 9 nucleotides match TRBD2. CDR1 is SGHRS, CDR2 YFSETQ, per germline. CDR3 length: 22 amino acids. V shed 0 bases and J 0 bases; nucleotides not matched to a gene: 22. DNA for the CDR3: TGCGCCAGCAGCTTGGTAGCGGGAGTCGCTGTACGAGGACAAGGGAGCTCCTACGAGCAGTACTTC. Protein: CASSLVAGVAVRGQGSSYEQYF.

This clone was detected only a few times. The chain has TRBV30 and TRBJ1-1; possible D gene TRBD1, 6 bases. This CDR3 region has 13 residues. Trimming stripped 0 bases from V and 1 base from J, with 6 bases between. Per the germline V gene, CDR1 is GTSNPN and CDR2 is SVGIG (reference sequence). The CDR3 protein is CAWSVQGNTEAFF. The CDR3 region has the DNA TGTGCCTGGAGTGTACAGGGGAACACTGAAGCTTTCTTT.

The rearrangement links TRBV28 to TRBJ2-1; TRBD2 matches 10 bases. CDR3 length: 17 residues. The germline V gene encodes CDR1 MDHEN and CDR2 SYDVKM. The ends lost 5 bases at V and 10 bases at J; junction bases unmatched: 17. The CDR3, as DNA: TGTGCCAGCAGTCGAATGATTACTAGCGGGAAAACGGGAGAGCAGTTCTTC. Protein sequence: CASSRMITSGKTGEQFF. The full variable domain, rest sourced from reference TRBV28 and TRBJ2-1, is DVKVTQSSRYLVKRTGEKVFLECVQDMDHENMFWYRQDPGLGLRLIYFSYDVKMKEKGDIPEGYSVSREKKERFSLILESASTNQTSMYLCASSRMITSGKTGEQFFGPGTRLTVL.

The V gene is TRBV5-8, the J gene TRBJ1-1, with 9 bases aligning to TRBD1. V gave up 3 bases and J gave up 0 bases; unmatched junction bases: 6. In germline, CDR1 is SGHTS, CDR2 YDEGEE. The CDR3 is made up of 16 amino acids. CDR3 bases: TGTGCCAGCAGCTGGACAGGGGAGGAGTTGAACACTGAAGCTTTCTTT. It is translated as CASSWTGEELNTEAFF.

The CDR3: CAWEGTGILQYF. Written as DNA, the CDR3 is TGTGCCTGGGAAGGCACCGGGATCCTACAGTATTTT. The chain employs TRBV30 and TRBJ2-3, with TRBD2 as a possible D gene (5 bases). The V and J ends lost 5 bases and 12 bases respectively, with 18 bases between them. The CDR3 extends over 12 amino acids. The germline CDR1 and CDR2 sequences are GTSNPN and SVGIG (reference sequence).

This clone was counted a few times. The gene calls are TRBV6-5 and TRBJ2-3, with 9 bases matching TRBD2. Germline CDR1 is MNHEY and CDR2 is SVGAGI. V lost 4 bases and J lost 8; bases outside the gene matches: 7. The CDR3 contains 14 residues. The CDR3 protein is CASSLGLAGGTQYF. In DNA form, the CDR3 reads TGTGCCAGCAGTTTGGGACTAGCTGGAGGTACGCAGTATTTT.

V and J are TRBV5-1 and TRBJ1-4, with D possibly being TRBD1 (5 bases). Germline values: CDR1 SGHRS, CDR2 YFSETQ. The CDR3 is made up of 14 amino acids. The V and J ends lost 7 bases and 2 bases respectively, with 12 bases between them. In nucleotides, the CDR3 is TGCGCCAGCTGCCCTGGGGGGACTAATGAAAAACTGTTTTTT. Translation: CASCPGGTNEKLFF. The variable domain in full, completed from reference TRBV5-1 and TRBJ1-4, reads KAGVTQTPRYLIKTRGQQVTLSCSPISGHRSVSWYQQTPGQGLQFLFEYFSETQRNKGNFPGRFSGRQFSNSRSEMNVSTLELGDSALYLCASCPGGTNEKLFFGSGTQLSVL.

This sequence joins TRBV9 and TRBJ1-6; D is ambiguous. The CDR3 loop spans 15 amino acids. Germline CDR1 reads SGDLS; CDR2 reads YYNGEE. V dropped 2 bases and J dropped 0 bases, with 6 bases sitting between them. CDR3 in DNA: TGTGCCAGCAGCGTGGAGAGCTCCTATAATTCACCCCTCCACTTT. It yields the protein CASSVESSYNSPLHF.

J is TRBJ2-1 and V is TRBV6-1; 7 bases line up with TRBD2. With 1 base clipped from V and 4 bases from J, the junction kept 7 bases outside the gene matches. The germline V gene encodes CDR1 MNHNS and CDR2 SASEGT. The CDR3 is 16 amino acids. CDR3 bases: TGTGCCAGCAGTGAAGTCACAGCGGGGAGTTACAATGAGCAGTTCTTC. Protein: CASSEVTAGSYNEQFF.

The rearrangement uses TRBV25-1 and TRBJ2-7; 8 nucleotides match TRBD1. In germline, CDR1 is MGHDK, CDR2 SYGVNS. The CDR3 sequence is 15 residues long. Losses at the gene ends were 1 base for V and 5 bases for J; bases not matched to a gene: 7. The CDR3 DNA reads TGTGCCAGCAGTGAATTGGACAGGGAATGGGACGAGCAGTACTTC. This codes for CASSELDREWDEQYF.

This chain links TRBV7-8 with TRBJ2-7; possibly TRBD2 for D (5 bases). Germline loops: CDR1 SGHVS, CDR2 FQNEAQ. The CDR3 spans 14 residues. Trimming took 5 bases from V and 5 from J, leaving 16 bases between them. Here the CDR3 DNA reads TGTGCCAGCAGCCACGAGGTGAGGGCCGACGAGCAGTACTTC. It yields the protein CASSHEVRADEQYF.

CDR3 in amino acids: CASSSGTDTQYF. CDR3 DNA sequence: TGTGCCAGTAGTTCAGGGACAGATACGCAGTATTTT. V usage is TRBV19 and J usage is TRBJ2-3, with a weak D call TRBD1 (5 bases). In germline, CDR1 is LNHDA, CDR2 SQIVND (reference sequence). Trimming left V 5 bases short and J 3 bases short, with 6 bases between. The CDR3 is 12 residues long.